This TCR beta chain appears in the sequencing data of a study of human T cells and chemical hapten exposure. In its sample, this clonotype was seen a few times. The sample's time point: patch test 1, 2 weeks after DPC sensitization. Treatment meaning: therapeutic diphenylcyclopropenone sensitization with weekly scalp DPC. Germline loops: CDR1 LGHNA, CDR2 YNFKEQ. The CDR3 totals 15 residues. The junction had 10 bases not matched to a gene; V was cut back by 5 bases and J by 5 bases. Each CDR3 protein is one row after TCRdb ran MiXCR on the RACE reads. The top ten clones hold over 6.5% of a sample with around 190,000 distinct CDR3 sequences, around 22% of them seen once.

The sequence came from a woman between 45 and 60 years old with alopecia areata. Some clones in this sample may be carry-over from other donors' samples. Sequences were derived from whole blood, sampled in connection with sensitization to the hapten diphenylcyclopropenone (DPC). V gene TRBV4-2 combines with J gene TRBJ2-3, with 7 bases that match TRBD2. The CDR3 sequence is CASSYTTSAGDTQYF. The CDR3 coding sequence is TGTGCCAGCAGCTACACCACTAGCGCTGGAGATACGCAGTATTTT.